This is a list of T cell receptor beta chains from one sample in a study of T cells in Graves' hyperthyroidism and ophthalmopathy. Each CDR3 protein is one row after TCRdb ran MiXCR on the multiplex PCR reads. The sample carries a few hundred thousand distinct CDR3 sequences, about 14% recorded once. Sequenced: blood. Receptors originate from a woman aged 40 to 50 with Graves' hyperthyroidism. Both conserved end residues are part of each CDR3. A D gene is named only where the DNA matches it firmly. For some rows the clone size is stated as once, few or many, or as a class when expanded; others skip it.

clone_size	d_call	v_call	j_call	cdr3_aa	cdr3_nt
few	-	TRBV19	TRBJ1-1	CASSVDPYRYTEAFF	TGTGCCAGTAGTGTGGACCCTTATAGATACACTGAAGCTTTCTTT
few	TRBD1	TRBV7-6	TRBJ2-6	CASSRWTGDTSGANVLTF	TGTGCCAGCAGCCGTTGGACAGGCGATACATCTGGGGCCAACGTCCTGACTTTC
many	TRBD2	TRBV5-1	TRBJ2-3	CASSPSGLAAHTDTQYF	TGCGCCAGCAGCCCCTCGGGACTAGCGGCTCACACAGATACGCAGTATTTT
many	-	TRBV2	TRBJ1-2	CATTTEVPSYTF	TGTGCCACGACAACGGAGGTTCCGAGCTACACCTTC
many	-	TRBV28	TRBJ2-7	CASSIKYEQYF	TGTGCCAGCAGTATAAAGTACGAGCAGTACTTC
many	-	TRBV5-1	TRBJ2-1	CASSSLPFPAETYNEQFF	TGCGCCAGCAGCTCCTTACCTTTTCCAGCGGAAACCTACAATGAGCAGTTCTTC
many	-	TRBV30	TRBJ2-7	CAWKVGGPYEQYF	TGTGCCTGGAAAGTTGGGGGTCCCTACGAGCAGTACTTC
-	-	TRBV5-1	TRBJ2-6	CASSSQGLGANVLTF	TGCGCCAGCAGCTCTCAGGGGCTCGGGGCCAACGTCCTGACTTTC
-	-	TRBV7-9	TRBJ1-2	CASSSPPIDGGGYTF	TGTGCCAGCAGCTCGCCCCCCATCGATGGCGGAGGCTACACCTTC
many	TRBD2	TRBV6-5	TRBJ2-7	CASSYFGLADQYEQYF	TGTGCCAGCAGTTACTTCGGACTAGCAGACCAGTACGAGCAGTACTTC
many	TRBD2	TRBV25-1	TRBJ2-3	CASSELGTSGDTDTQYF	TGTGCCAGCAGTGAGCTCGGGACTAGCGGAGACACAGATACGCAGTATTTT
many	TRBD2	TRBV20-1	TRBJ2-7	CSASGDYFTYEQYF	TGCAGTGCTAGTGGGGACTACTTTACCTACGAGCAGTACTTC
many	-	TRBV7-9	TRBJ2-2	CASSFRLAGENTGELFF	TGTGCCAGCAGCTTTCGGTTAGCCGGGGAGAACACCGGGGAGCTGTTTTTT
many	-	TRBV18	TRBJ2-1	CASSPPTSENEQFF	TGTGCCAGCTCACCACCGACTAGTGAAAATGAGCAGTTCTTC
few	TRBD2	TRBV3-1	TRBJ2-5	CASSRWTSGSQETQYF	TGTGCCAGCAGCCGTTGGACTAGCGGGAGCCAAGAGACCCAGTACTTC
many	-	TRBV29-1	TRBJ2-5	CSVDGGSGETQYF	TGCAGCGTTGATGGTGGGAGCGGGGAGACCCAGTACTTC
few	TRBD2	TRBV27	TRBJ2-2	CASRPSGRVIGELFF	TGTGCCAGCAGACCTAGCGGGAGAGTCATCGGGGAGCTGTTTTTT
-	-	TRBV15	TRBJ2-3	CATSRASYTQYF	TGTGCCACCAGCAGAGCCAGTTATACGCAGTATTTT
-	TRBD2	TRBV5-1	TRBJ2-1	CASSSGVSGNHFNEQFF	TGCGCCAGCAGCTCAGGTGTTAGCGGGAATCATTTCAATGAGCAGTTCTTC
few	TRBD1	TRBV5-1	TRBJ1-6	CASSRNTGVGSPLHF	TGCGCCAGCAGCCGAAACACAGGGGTTGGTTCACCCCTCCACTTT
-	TRBD1	TRBV6-1	TRBJ1-2	CASTVGGAESGYTF	TGTGCCAGCACCGTAGGGGGCGCGGAGTCTGGCTACACCTTC
many	TRBD2	TRBV4-2	TRBJ2-5	CASSLSSGTSEETQYF	TGTGCCAGCAGCCTTTCGTCCGGGACTAGCGAAGAGACCCAGTACTTC
few	-	TRBV5-1	TRBJ2-2	CASSPLVRNTGELFF	TGCGCCAGCAGCCCCCTTGTGAGGAACACCGGGGAGCTGTTTTTT
many	-	TRBV18	TRBJ2-1	CASSSPGLSYNEQFF	TGTGCCAGCTCATCCCCTGGGCTCTCCTACAATGAGCAGTTCTTC
many	TRBD1	TRBV6-1	TRBJ2-7	CASSSDRGPYEQYF	TGTGCCAGCAGTTCGGACAGGGGGCCCTACGAGCAGTACTTC
few	-	TRBV7-9	TRBJ2-5	CASSLVSGSKETQYF	TGTGCCAGCAGCTTAGTGTCAGGGTCTAAAGAGACCCAGTACTTC
few	-	TRBV12-3/TRBV12-4	TRBJ2-7	CASSPGRFSGSSYEQYF	TGTGCCAGCAGCCCTGGAAGATTTAGCGGCTCCTCCTACGAGCAGTACTTC